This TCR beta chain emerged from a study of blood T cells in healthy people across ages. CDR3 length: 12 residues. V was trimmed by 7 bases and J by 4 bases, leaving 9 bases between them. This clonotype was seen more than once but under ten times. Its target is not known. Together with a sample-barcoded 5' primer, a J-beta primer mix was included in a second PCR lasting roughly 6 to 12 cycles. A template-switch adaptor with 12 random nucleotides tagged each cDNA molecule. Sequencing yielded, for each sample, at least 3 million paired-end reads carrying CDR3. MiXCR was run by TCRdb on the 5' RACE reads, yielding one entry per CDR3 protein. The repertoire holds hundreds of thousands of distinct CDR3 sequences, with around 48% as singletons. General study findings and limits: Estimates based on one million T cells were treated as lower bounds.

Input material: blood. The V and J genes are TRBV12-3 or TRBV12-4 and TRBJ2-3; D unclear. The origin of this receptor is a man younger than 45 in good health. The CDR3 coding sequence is TGTGCCAGCAACCAGGTCCCAGATACGCAGTATTTT. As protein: CASNQVPDTQYF.